This section outlines one T cell receptor beta chain sequence together with its context. In its sample, this clone was seen once. Its recognized antigen is unknown. Base qualities are not at hand, and no much larger clone is one base apart. The V end loses 4 bases and the J end loses 6 bases, and a stretch of 12 bases separates them. Spanning cysteine to phenylalanine, the CDR3 consists of 14 amino acids. Just the 42-base CDR3 DNA is kept, in frame starting at base 1. From a lookup of the germline V gene, CDR1 and CDR2 are SGHVS and FNYEAQ. The data derive from a study of T cell responses to AZD1222 COVID-19 vaccine listed by TCRdb under 2021. Broadly, across the study: AZD1222 recipients whose second dose came at about 4 weeks and those whose second dose came at about 12 weeks were combined into one group, since spike-specific TCR depth and breadth did not differ between the two schedules. TCR sequencing was performed for about 240 trial participants, of whom approximately 200 were given two doses of AZD1222 and around 26 were given two doses of MenACWY control vaccine. Trial participants were enrolled by age into 18-55, 56-69 and 70-plus year subgroups, with about 150, 28 and 57 TCR-sequenced participants respectively.

General conclusions and limits of the study: Reportedly, almost half of the unique spike-specific TCRs recognized epitopes lying outside the regions that are mutated in the B.1.351 and B.1.1.7 variants. The 56-69-year group was small, and its depth increase did not reach significance, likely because of low power. The vaccine-associated CD4 TCRs covered the entire spike protein, and the dominant responses fell in regions 160-218 and 743-854. Spike-specific TCR breadth and depth rose significantly after two AZD1222 doses compared with day 0 and with MenACWY recipients. Participants were mostly white British, with more females than males. The authors suggested clonal diversity may have been underestimated. Conclusions about previously exposed vaccinees are limited, since just 5 to 7 AZD1222 recipients were seropositive for SARS-CoV-2 at baseline. Because no day 14 peak-response samples were available, the repertoires could be characterized only after the peak T cell response.

The CDR3 regions of human TCRbeta chains were subjected to immunosequencing. Per the authors' processing: TCRs in the repertoires were matched against a reference library of SARS-CoV-2-specific TCRs that had been generated with the MIRA antigen-specificity platform. Breadth meant the fraction of unique TCRs that were SARS-CoV-2-associated, whereas depth meant the fraction of total T cells that were SARS-CoV-2-associated. Using the MIRA data, each spike-specific TCR was assigned both to the spike region to which the TCR was reactive and to a CD4 or CD8 class. Log10-transformed breadth and depth values were compared by one-way ANOVA with Sidak's multiple comparisons tests. TCRdb took over this immuneACCESS table, retaining in-frame rearrangements with V and J assigned. Such tables are incomplete; in checked studies, under half of the missing clones stem from an unresolved V gene, and the remainder is unexplained. V, J and clone size are taken as reported in that table, and D and trimming were inferred from the DNA itself. This sample holds approximately 150,000 clones; roughly 90% were observed only once. 2.6% of the sample comes from the top ten.

Per the publication, the time point label means: baseline before first vaccination. Samples from vaccinated people were obtained from the UK trials COV001 and COV002, which included a single-blind randomized controlled phase 2/3 trial of AZD1222 (ChAdOx1 nCoV-19) in healthy adults. For TCRbeta chain sequencing, PBMC samples were collected from trial participants at day 0 and at day 28 after the second dose. This specimen consisted of peripheral blood, obtained on day 0 of AZD1222 vaccination. This clonotype was obtained from an adult in good health. Recombination joined TRBV7-6 with TRBJ1-4; the best D guess is TRBD1, with 5 bases matching. The DNA sequence is given as TGTGCCAGCAGCTACCGGGGGTTTGATGAAAAACTGTTTTTT. The encoded protein is CASSYRGFDEKLFF. Here the CDR3 is joined to the reference TRBV7-6 and TRBJ1-4 genes, and the full variable domain is: GAGVSQSPRYKVTKRGQDVALRCDPISGHVSLYWYRQALGQGPEFLTYFNYEAQQDKSGLPNDRFSAERPEGSISTLTIQRTEQRDSAMYRCASSYRGFDEKLFFGSGTQLSVL.